A single sample is the source of the 13 T cell receptor beta chains below, sequenced in a study of cytomegalovirus exposure and HLA in healthy donors. Use of 60 Vbeta and 13 Jbeta primers characterized the PCR. Data came from immunoSEQ multiplex PCR; TCRdb stores just in-frame clones and leaves some out. There are some 130,000 clones in the sample; more than 65% occur only once, and approximately 2.6% lies in the top ten. What was sequenced was PBMCs. Every receptor here comes from a woman aged 55-75 years in good health and CMV-seropositive.

The genes are TRBV11-2 and TRBJ2-1; D is unclear. Trimming took off 1 base at V and 6 bases at J, with 7 bases between the two ends. The germline gives CDR1 SGHAT, CDR2 FQNNGV. The CDR3 runs 13 residues. The CDR3 DNA follows: TGTGCCAGCAGCTTAGGTCCCCTCAATGAGCAGTTCTTC. Translation: CASSLGPLNEQFF.

This clone was seen a few times. This rearrangement joins TRBV4-1 to TRBJ2-5; 7 bases fit TRBD2. V shed 1 base, J shed 0 bases, and the junction held 5 bases outside the gene matches. Germline loops: CDR1 MGHRA, CDR2 YSYEKL. CDR3 length: 16 amino acids. This chain's CDR3 is CASSQGSAGYQETQYF. Written as DNA, the CDR3 is TGCGCCAGCAGCCAAGGCTCAGCGGGGTACCAAGAGACCCAGTACTTC.

DNA for the CDR3: TGTGCCAGCAGCCCCCATAAAGGGAGTGAAGCTTTCTTT. It encodes CASSPHKGSEAFF. V and J are TRBV13 and TRBJ1-1; D unresolved. The CDR3 totals 13 residues. The V gene's germline CDR1 is PRHDT and CDR2 FYEKMQ (reference sequence). V lost 5 bases and J 7 bases, leaving 14 bases between the germline ends.

The chain carries TRBV5-5 and TRBJ1-1; 7 nucleotides match TRBD1. The germline CDR1 and CDR2 sequences are SGHKS and YYEKEE (reference sequence). This CDR3 has 15 amino acids. V dropped 4 bases and J dropped 0; count of bases not matched to a gene: 6. CDR3 nucleotide sequence: TGTGCCAGCAGCCTAGCCGGGACAGTGAACACTGAAGCTTTCTTT. Translating it yields CASSLAGTVNTEAFF.

A few counts support this clone. The chain recombines TRBV29-1 with TRBJ1-1; tentative D call: TRBD1 (5 bases). The V gene lost 1 base and the J gene lost 1 base, with 10 bases spanning the gap. Germline V gene sequence: CDR1 SQVTM, CDR2 ANQGSEA. The CDR3 runs to 14 residues. CDR3 amino acids: CSVEAGGRNTEAFF. In DNA, the CDR3 is TGCAGCGTTGAAGCCGGGGGACGGAACACTGAAGCTTTCTTT.

This clone was detected only once. The rearrangement uses TRBV7-8 and TRBJ2-2; 11 bases fit TRBD2. The CDR3 is made up of 16 amino acids. Trimming at V came to 6 bases and at J to 5 bases, leaving 8 bases not matched to a gene. Germline CDR1 SGHVS, CDR2 FQNEAQ. The CDR3 protein is CASRALSGGGTGELFF. CDR3 in DNA: TGTGCCAGCAGGGCCCTTAGCGGGGGGGGAACCGGGGAGCTGTTTTTT. Full variable domain (remainder filled in from reference TRBV7-8 and TRBJ2-2): GAGVSQSPRYKVAKRGQDVALRCDPISGHVSLFWYQQALGQGPEFLTYFQNEAQLDKSGLPSDRFFAERPEGSVSTLKIQRTQQEDSAVYLCASRALSGGGTGELFFGEGSRLTVL.

The rearrangement joins TRBV27 to TRBJ2-5; 12 bases match TRBD2. The CDR3 consists of 19 residues. With V trimmed by 5 bases and J by 0 bases, 13 bases remained unmatched. Germline CDR1 MNHEY, CDR2 SMNVEV (reference sequence). For the CDR3, the DNA is TGTGCCAGCAGTCCGCGAGACCGTGGGACTAGCGGGTACCAAGAGACCCAGTACTTC. Translation: CASSPRDRGTSGYQETQYF.

This chain connects TRBV11-3 to TRBJ2-1, with 8 bases lining up with TRBD2. The CDR3 has 16 amino acids. The trim removed 8 bases at V and 5 bases at J, leaving 14 bases unmatched. The V gene's germline CDR1 is SGHNT and CDR2 YENEEA. CDR3 protein: CASGAGGGGPDNEQFF. The CDR3, as DNA: TGTGCCAGCGGGGCCGGGGGCGGGGGGCCCGACAATGAGCAGTTCTTC.

The chain combines TRBV9 with TRBJ1-6; the D gene is possibly TRBD1 (6 bases). The V and J ends lost 5 bases and 5 bases respectively, with 11 bases between them. CDR3 length: 14 amino acids. Germline CDR1 reads SGDLS; CDR2 reads YYNGEE. The CDR3 DNA reads TGTGCCAGCAGTCCGGCAGGGGATAATTCACCCCTCCACTTT. This encodes CASSPAGDNSPLHF.

In regard to this clone: At one end the junction does not follow the germline gene, possibly because of a read error. The chain recombines TRBV5-1 with TRBJ2-5; possibly TRBD2 for D (7 bases). This CDR3 spans 17 amino acids. Germline values: CDR1 SGHRS, CDR2 YFSETQ. The CDR3 spells CANSLGIAGAHQETQYF. CDR3 DNA sequence: TGCGCCAACAGCTTGGGAATTGCGGGGGCGCACCAAGAGACCCAGTACTTC.

Written as DNA, the CDR3 is TGTGCCAGCAGCCAAGATGTAGCGGGGATCACAGATACGCAGTATTTT. Its protein product is CASSQDVAGITDTQYF. The chain is built from TRBV14 and TRBJ2-3, with 8 positions matching TRBD2. This CDR3 comprises 16 residues. CDR1 and CDR2 (germline): SGHDN, FVKESK. V lost 0 bases, J lost 2 bases, and 4 bases stayed unmatched.

The chain uses TRBV5-1 and TRBJ2-1, with 9 bases fitting TRBD2. This CDR3 contains 15 residues. Germline trimming cut 2 bases from V and 8 bases from J; bases unmatched to any gene: 8. Germline V lookup: CDR1 SGHRS, CDR2 YFSETQ. CDR3 amino acids: CASSFVASGADEQFF. The CDR3 nucleotides read TGCGCCAGCAGCTTTGTGGCTAGCGGGGCGGATGAGCAGTTCTTC.

Only a few counts were recorded for this clone. This sequence joins TRBV6-5 and TRBJ1-5, with 8 bases identical to TRBD1. V shed 5 bases, J shed 6 bases, and the junction held 9 bases outside the gene matches. The germline gives CDR1 MNHEY, CDR2 SVGAGI. CDR3 length: 15 residues. This chain's CDR3 is CASSAMDREGQPQHF. The DNA for the CDR3 is TGTGCCAGCAGTGCAATGGACAGGGAGGGTCAGCCCCAGCATTTT.